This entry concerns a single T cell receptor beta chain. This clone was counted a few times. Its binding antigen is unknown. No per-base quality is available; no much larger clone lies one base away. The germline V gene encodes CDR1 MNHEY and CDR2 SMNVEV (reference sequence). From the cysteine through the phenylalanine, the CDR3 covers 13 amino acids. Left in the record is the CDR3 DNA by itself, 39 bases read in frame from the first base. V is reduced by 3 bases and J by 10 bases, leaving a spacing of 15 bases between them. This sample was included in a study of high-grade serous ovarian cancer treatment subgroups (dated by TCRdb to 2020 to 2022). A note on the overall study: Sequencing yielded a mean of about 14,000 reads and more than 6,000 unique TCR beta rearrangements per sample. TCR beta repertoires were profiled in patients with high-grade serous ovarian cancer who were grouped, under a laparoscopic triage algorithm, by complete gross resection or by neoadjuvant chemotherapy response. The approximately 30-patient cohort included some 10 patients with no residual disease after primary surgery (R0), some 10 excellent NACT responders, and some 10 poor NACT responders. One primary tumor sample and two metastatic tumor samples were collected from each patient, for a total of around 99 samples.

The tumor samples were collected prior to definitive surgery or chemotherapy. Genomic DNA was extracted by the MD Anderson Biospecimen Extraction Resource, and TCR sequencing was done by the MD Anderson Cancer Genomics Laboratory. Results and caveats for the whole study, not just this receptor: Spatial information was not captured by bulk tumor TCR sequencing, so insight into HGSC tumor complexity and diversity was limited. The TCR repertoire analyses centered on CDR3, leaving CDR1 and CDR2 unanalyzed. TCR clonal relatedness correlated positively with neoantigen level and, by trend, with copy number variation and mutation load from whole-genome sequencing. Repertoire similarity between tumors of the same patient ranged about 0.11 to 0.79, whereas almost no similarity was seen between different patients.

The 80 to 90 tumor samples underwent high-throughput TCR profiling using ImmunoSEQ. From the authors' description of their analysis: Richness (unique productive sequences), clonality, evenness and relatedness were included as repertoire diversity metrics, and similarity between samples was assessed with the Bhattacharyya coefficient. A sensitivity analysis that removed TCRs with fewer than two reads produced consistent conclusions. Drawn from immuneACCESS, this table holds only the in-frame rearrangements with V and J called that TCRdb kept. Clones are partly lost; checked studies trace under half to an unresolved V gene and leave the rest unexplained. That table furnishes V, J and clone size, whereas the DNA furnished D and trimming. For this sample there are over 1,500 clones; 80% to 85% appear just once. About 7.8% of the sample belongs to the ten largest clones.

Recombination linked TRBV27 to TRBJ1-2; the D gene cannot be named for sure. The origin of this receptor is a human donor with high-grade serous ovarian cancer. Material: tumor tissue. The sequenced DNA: TGTGCCAGCAGTTTCCAGCGGAGGTCTGTCTACACCTTC. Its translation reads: CASSFQRRSVYTF.